This T cell receptor beta chain was identified during a study of technical replicates of blood from several donors. The repertoire was sequenced with immunoSEQ multiplex PCR; TCRdb's copy has only in-frame clones and lacks some. This sample has some 73,000 clones; approximately 91% occur once, and the top ten carry roughly 4.5%. This CDR3 has 15 amino acids. Trimming removed 3 bases from V and 2 bases from J; junction bases left unmatched: 2. Germline CDR1 reads LNHNV; CDR2 reads YYDKDF (reference sequence). Input material: PBMCs. J is TRBJ1-5 and V is TRBV15; 9 bases agree with TRBD1. The clonotype comes from a human donor in good health. Some clones in this sample may be carry-over from other donors' samples. This chain's CDR3 is CATSSWDRGNQPQHF. The CDR3 bases are TGTGCCACCAGCAGTTGGGACAGGGGCAATCAGCCCCAGCATTTT.